This TCR beta chain was retrieved from a study of blood T cell repertoires in COVID-19. About the study: Spain, Italy and the United States supplied samples that represented acute and convalescent COVID-19.

In the source study's methods: Reference gene primer amplification gave nucleated cell count estimates. TCRdb's copy holds only in-frame clones and misses some; the assay was immunoSEQ multiplex PCR. V, J and clone size are taken as reported in that table, and D and trimming were inferred from the DNA itself. The sample has around 450,000 clones; approximately 90% are singletons. Germline values: CDR1 SGHAT, CDR2 FQNNGV. The CDR3 length is 17 residues. The junction had 10 bases not matched to a gene; V was cut back by 5 bases and J by 0 bases. Two negative PCRs, clearance, or symptom resolution characterized the recovered Cohort 3 donors.

The chain carries TRBV11-2 and TRBJ2-1, with 7 positions matching TRBD2. Sequenced sample: PBMCs or T cells enriched from blood (not recorded which). The sequence derives from a woman between 18 and 29 years old who had recovered from COVID-19. CDR3 nucleotide sequence: TGTGCCAGCAGCCCCGCCCCGCGGGGGAGCTCCTACAATGAGCAGTTCTTC. Translated: CASSPAPRGSSYNEQFF.